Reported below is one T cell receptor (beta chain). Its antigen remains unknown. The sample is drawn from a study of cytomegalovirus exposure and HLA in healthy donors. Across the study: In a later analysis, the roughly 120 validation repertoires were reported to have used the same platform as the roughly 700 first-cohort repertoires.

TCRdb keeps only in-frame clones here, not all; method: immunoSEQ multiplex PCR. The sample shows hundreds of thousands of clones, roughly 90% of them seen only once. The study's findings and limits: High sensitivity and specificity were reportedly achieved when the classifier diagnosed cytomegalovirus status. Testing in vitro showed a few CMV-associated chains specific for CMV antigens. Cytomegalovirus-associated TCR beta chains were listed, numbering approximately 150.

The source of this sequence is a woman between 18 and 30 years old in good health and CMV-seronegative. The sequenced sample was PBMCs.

The DNA for the CDR3 is TGTGCCAGCAGCGTAGGTCCTAGCGGGAGAACAGATACGCAGTATTTT. Residues: CASSVGPSGRTDTQYF. The chain couples TRBV9 to TRBJ2-3; TRBD2 matches at 10 bases. CDR1 is SGDLS, CDR2 YYNGEE, per germline. V dropped 0 bases and J dropped 3; count of bases not matched to a gene: 4. The CDR3 sequence is 16 residues long. The variable domain in full, with the rest retrieved from reference TRBV9 and TRBJ2-3, is DSGVTQTPKHLITATGQRVTLRCSPRSGDLSVYWYQQSLDQGLQFLIQYYNGEERAKGNILERFSAQQFPDLHSELNLSSLELGDSALYFCASSVGPSGRTDTQYFGPGTRLTVL.